This is a list of T cell receptor beta chains from one sample in a study of T cell responses to AZD1222 COVID-19 vaccine. Sequencing was performed with immunoSEQ multiplex PCR; in TCRdb, only in-frame clones are kept and a portion is missing. This sample carries 150,000 to 200,000 clones, 90% to 95% of them seen once, and the ten largest clones take under 1.5%. The sequences come from peripheral blood, collected 28 days after the second AZD1222 dose. The source is an adult who received the AZD1222 COVID-19 vaccine. Each CDR3 is given with its conserved first and last residue. D genes are given only for firm matches. Size is stated for part of the rows, as once, few or many counts, or as a class when the clone is expanded.

TRBD2	TRBV28	.	TRBJ2-3	TGTGCCAGCAGTTTGGCACTGGCGGGAGTTTATGGCACAGATACGCAGTATTTT	CASSLALAGVYGTDTQYF
TRBD1	TRBV7-2	.	TRBJ2-2	TGTGCCAGCAGCTTAGGGACAGGGGGACGCAACACCGGGGAGCTGTTTTTT	CASSLGTGGRNTGELFF
.	TRBV9	.	TRBJ2-1	TGTGCCAGCAGCGTAGTCTTAGGTCGGGGAGCGGGTTACAATGAGCAGTTCTTC	CASSVVLGRGAGYNEQFF
TRBD1	TRBV6-5	.	TRBJ2-7	TGTGCCAGCAGGACAGGGGGCGTAGGGTCCTACGAGCAGTACTTC	CASRTGGVGSYEQYF
.	TRBV2	.	TRBJ1-1	TGTGCCAGCAGGCGGGGCCCGAACACTGAAGCTTTCTTT	CASRRGPNTEAFF
.	TRBV7-2	.	TRBJ1-1	TGTGCCAGCAGCTTAACGGCAGAGAACACTGAAGCTTTCTTT	CASSLTAENTEAFF
.	TRBV30	.	TRBJ2-2	TGTGCCTGGAACCCGACAGTGAGGGGGGGGGAGCTGTTTTTT	CAWNPTVRGGELFF
.	TRBV6-2/TRBV6-3	.	TRBJ2-3	TGTGCCAGCAGCCCCTTCACAGATACGCAGTATTTT	CASSPFTDTQYF
.	TRBV3-1/TRBV3-2	.	TRBJ1-5	TGTGCCAGCAGCCAAGACCCACCGGGGGATCTCAATCAGCCCCAGCATTTT	CASSQDPPGDLNQPQHF
.	TRBV7-9	.	TRBJ2-4	TGTGCCAGCAGCCCAGGGACCAAAAACATTCAGTACTTC	CASSPGTKNIQYF
.	TRBV11-2	once	TRBJ1-2	TGTGCCAGCAGCACCGTCTGGGCTAACTATGGCTACACCTTC	CASSTVWANYGYTF
.	TRBV19	once	TRBJ1-1	TGTGCCAGTAGTATCAACCAGGGGACTAATTATAACACTGAAGCTTTCTTT	CASSINQGTNYNTEAFF
TRBD2	TRBV3-1/TRBV3-2	.	TRBJ2-3	TGTGCCAGCAGCCAAGATCCGTCGGGGACTAGCGGATCCTTCACAGATACGCAGTATTTT	CASSQDPSGTSGSFTDTQYF
.	TRBV21-1	.	TRBJ2-7	TGTGCCAGCAGCAAAAGGGTCCCCCTAAGGGAGCAGTACTTC	CASSKRVPLREQYF
.	TRBV23-1	.	TRBJ2-5	TGCGCCAGCAGTCCAGTGACCCAACCTGCCCAGTACTTC	CASSPVTQPAQYF
.	TRBV4-2	.	TRBJ1-1	TGTGCCAGCAGCCAGCCCAGGGATCCAATGAACACTGAAGCTTTCTTT	CASSQPRDPMNTEAFF
.	TRBV7-2	.	TRBJ2-1	TGTGCCAGCAGCTTAAGCGACTACAATGAGCAGTTCTTC	CASSLSDYNEQFF
TRBD2	TRBV28	.	TRBJ2-7	TGTGCCAGCAGCCTAGCGGGGGGCCAATACGAGCAGTACTTC	CASSLAGGQYEQYF
.	TRBV2	.	TRBJ2-4	TGTGCCAGCAGTGGTCTAGGAAACATTCAGTACTTC	CASSGLGNIQYF
.	TRBV7-2	.	TRBJ2-1	TGTGCCAGCAGCGAGGGGGGGCTGGACGAGCAGTTCTTC	CASSEGGLDEQFF
.	TRBV24-1	.	TRBJ1-5	TGTGCCACCAGTGGAAGGACTTCAAATCAGCCCCAGCATTTT	CATSGRTSNQPQHF
.	TRBV28	.	TRBJ2-5	TGTGCCAGCTCTTCGGCCGGACCCGGGGAGACCCAGTACTTC	CASSSAGPGETQYF
.	TRBV5-1	.	TRBJ2-5	TGCGCCAGCAGCTTGGAATTAGTAGGCCAAGAGACCCAGTACTTC	CASSLELVGQETQYF
TRBD1	TRBV2	.	TRBJ1-5	TGTGCCAGCAGAGGGACAGGCCGCAATCAGCCCCAGCATTTT	CASRGTGRNQPQHF
.	TRBV7-9	.	TRBJ1-3	TGTGCCAGCAGCTTAGCTCAGGGGTCTGGAAACACCATATATTTT	CASSLAQGSGNTIYF
TRBD2	TRBV7-6	.	TRBJ2-1	TGTGCCAGCAGCCCTCGACCCCCTTCTAGCGGGGGAAACAATGAGCAGTTCTTC	CASSPRPPSSGGNNEQFF
TRBD2	TRBV7-6	.	TRBJ2-3	TGTGCCAGCAGCTTAGGGACTAGCGGGTTCTCGCATACGCAGTATTTT	CASSLGTSGFSHTQYF
.	TRBV13	.	TRBJ1-2	TGTGCCAGCAGCTTAGGCCCCAGGGCGAACTATGGCTACACCTTC	CASSLGPRANYGYTF
.	TRBV7-5	.	TRBJ1-4	TGTGCCAGAAGCTCCCAAGGGAGTGGCACAACTAATGAAAAACTGTTTTTT	CARSSQGSGTTNEKLFF
.	TRBV28	.	TRBJ2-1	TGTGCCAGCAGGCCCGACGGGGGAAACAATGAGCAGTTCTTC	CASRPDGGNNEQFF
.	TRBV19	.	TRBJ2-1	TGTGCCAGTATCCCCCGAGGGTCCTACAATGAGCAGTTCTTC	CASIPRGSYNEQFF
.	TRBV9	.	TRBJ2-2	TGTGCCAGCAGCGTAGTAAGGGACCACCCGAACACCGGGGAGCTGTTTTTT	CASSVVRDHPNTGELFF
.	TRBV28	.	TRBJ1-4	TGTGCCAGCAGTTTATGGGCGGGAGCAACTAATGAAAAACTGTTTTTT	CASSLWAGATNEKLFF
.	TRBV6-1	.	TRBJ2-7	TGTGCCAGCAGGGAAGAGACAGGCCCCTACGAGCAGTACTTC	CASREETGPYEQYF
TRBD2	TRBV7-2	.	TRBJ2-3	TGTGCCAGCAGCGGTATAGCGGGAGTTTGGTCAGATACGCAGTATTTT	CASSGIAGVWSDTQYF
TRBD1	TRBV14	.	TRBJ1-1	TGTGCCAGCAGCCCAACACCGGGACAGGCGAACACTGAAGCTTTCTTT	CASSPTPGQANTEAFF
TRBD1	TRBV5-4	.	TRBJ1-6	TGTGCCAGCAGCCGACAGGGGGCTGGTTCACCCCTCCACTTT	CASSRQGAGSPLHF
.	TRBV5-1	.	TRBJ1-1	TGCGCCAGCAGCCCAGCAGGCTGGAGAAACACTGAAGCTTTCTTT	CASSPAGWRNTEAFF
TRBD1	TRBV6-5	.	TRBJ1-3	TGTGCCAGCAGAGACCCAGGGGGCCAGGGAAACACCATATATTTT	CASRDPGGQGNTIYF
.	TRBV29-1	.	TRBJ1-1	TGCAGCGTTGACCGAGGGTCCACTGAAGCTTTCTTT	CSVDRGSTEAFF
TRBD1	TRBV28	.	TRBJ1-2	TGTGCCAGCGGAGGGGACAGCAGTAACTATGGCTACACCTTC	CASGGDSSNYGYTF
.	TRBV30	once	TRBJ2-7	TGTGCCTGGAGTGTTTTCGGCAATCTTCTCGAGCAGTACTTC	CAWSVFGNLLEQYF
.	TRBV5-1	.	TRBJ2-1	TGCGCCAGCAGCTTGACGGATGAGCAGTTCTTC	CASSLTDEQFF
.	TRBV29-1	.	TRBJ1-2	TGCAGCGTTCAATCTTCCCCTGGAGGCTACACCTTC	CSVQSSPGGYTF
TRBD1	TRBV2	.	TRBJ1-4	TGTGCCAGCAGTCGACAGGGGGTGGAAAAACTGTTTTTT	CASSRQGVEKLFF
TRBD2	TRBV7-2	.	TRBJ2-1	TGTGCCAGCAGCTTAAATCCGGGACTAGCGGGAGGATATCCGTTCTTC	CASSLNPGLAGGYPFF
.	TRBV6-1	few	TRBJ1-1	TGTGCCAGCAGTGACCCCTCGGCGAACACTGAAGCTTTCTTT	CASSDPSANTEAFF
.	TRBV11-2	.	TRBJ2-2	TGTGCCAGCAGCCTCCGCGAACGAGGGGAGCTGTTTTTT	CASSLRERGELFF
.	TRBV7-8	.	TRBJ1-1	TGTGCCAGCAGTCTCGACACCGCGAACACTGAAGCTTTCTTT	CASSLDTANTEAFF
.	TRBV15	.	TRBJ1-5	TGTGCCACCAGCACCTCTCCTAGCAATCAGCCCCAGCATTTT	CATSTSPSNQPQHF
TRBD1	TRBV10-3	.	TRBJ2-1	TGTGCCATCAGTGACTGGGGACAGTTAAAACCAAGCTCCTACAATGAGCAGTTCTTC	CAISDWGQLKPSSYNEQFF
TRBD2	TRBV5-4	.	TRBJ2-1	TGTGCCAGCAGCTTGGCGGCTAGCGGCACCTACAATGAGCAGTTCTTC	CASSLAASGTYNEQFF
.	TRBV2	.	TRBJ1-1	TGTGCCAGCAGTGACAATACTGAAGCTTTCTTT	CASSDNTEAFF
.	TRBV7-9	once	TRBJ1-6	TGTGCCAGCAGCTTAAAGGGGGGGCGGAGGTATAATTCACCCCTCCACTTT	CASSLKGGRRYNSPLHF
TRBD2	TRBV4-1	few	TRBJ2-5	TGCGCCAGCAGCCTCGGGGAGCGGGACCCCAGGTGGACCCAGTACTTC	CASSLGERDPRWTQYF
.	TRBV28	.	TRBJ1-2	TGTGCCAGCGCTAATAACTATGGCTACACCTTC	CASANNYGYTF
TRBD2	TRBV24-1	few	TRBJ2-2	TGTGCCACCGAAAATCACGGGAGGCCGGGGACCGGGGAGCTGTTTTTT	CATENHGRPGTGELFF
.	TRBV4-2	.	TRBJ2-1	TGTGCCAGCAGCCAAAAAGCGGGAGGGACAGGGGGGAATGAGCAGTTCTTC	CASSQKAGGTGGNEQFF
.	TRBV5-1	.	TRBJ1-1	TGCGCCAGCAGCTTTGGGGGGGACACTGAAGCTTTCTTT	CASSFGGDTEAFF
.	TRBV5-1	.	TRBJ1-4	TGCGCCAGCAGCATCTCAGGGGAAGGGGAAAAACTGTTTTTT	CASSISGEGEKLFF